These 21 T cell receptor beta chains share one sample of origin, sequenced in a study of CD8 T cell repertoires and HIV-1 epitope variants. Assay used: immunoSEQ multiplex PCR; TCRdb lists only in-frame clones, some missing. The data hold 4,000 to 6,000 clones, with 50% to 70% observed a single time. For these TCRs, the target antigens are not known. Input material: cultured CD8+ T cells derived from PBMCs. The receptors derive from a male donor with HIV.

The chain carries TRBV30 and TRBJ1-1; no clear D gene. Per the germline V gene, CDR1 is GTSNPN and CDR2 is SVGIG (reference sequence). This CDR3 contains 13 residues. V lost 0 bases, J lost 7 bases, and 12 bases lay in between. As DNA, the CDR3 is TGTGCCTGGAGTGTACAACCGAGCAGTGAAGCTTTCTTT. This gives the protein CAWSVQPSSEAFF.

The genes are TRBV28 and TRBJ2-1; D uncertain. The germline V gene encodes CDR1 MDHEN and CDR2 SYDVKM. This CDR3 spans 13 amino acids. V shed 2 bases and J shed 5 bases, with 7 bases lying between them. The CDR3 sequence: CASSLLYHNEQFF. CDR3 DNA: TGTGCCAGCAGTTTACTATATCACAATGAGCAGTTCTTC.

This chain links TRBV28 with TRBJ1-1; D gene uncertain. The germline V gene encodes CDR1 MDHEN and CDR2 SYDVKM. V was shortened by 5 bases and J by 1 base, with 11 bases between the two germline ends. This CDR3 has 14 amino acids. Written as DNA, the CDR3 is TGTGCCAGCAGTCCAGTGCTAGGGAACACTGAAGCTTTCTTT. Protein product: CASSPVLGNTEAFF.

As DNA, the CDR3 is TGTGCCAGCAGGGGCTTCACAGGGAGGGAGACCCAGTACTTC. Protein sequence: CASRGFTGRETQYF. The chain employs TRBV2 and TRBJ2-5, with D perhaps assigned TRBD1 or TRBD2 (6 bases each). The germline V gene encodes CDR1 SNHLY and CDR2 FYNNEI. The germline V and J ends were trimmed by 6 bases and 5 bases, with 16 bases remaining between them. This CDR3 spans 14 amino acids.

The chain has TRBV5-1 and TRBJ1-1, with D possibly matching TRBD1 (6 bases). Per the germline V gene, CDR1 is SGHRS and CDR2 is YFSETQ. The CDR3 is made up of 15 amino acids. Between the trimmed V and J ends, which lost 4 bases and 0 bases, there was a span of 13 bases. This CDR3 is CASSTGRDMNTEAFF. For the CDR3, the DNA is TGCGCCAGCAGCACGGGGAGGGACATGAACACTGAAGCTTTCTTT.

This chain connects TRBV15 to TRBJ1-1; D unclear. The V gene lost 0 bases and the J gene lost 5 bases, with 13 bases spanning the gap. Germline assignment: CDR1 LNHNV and CDR2 YYDKDF (reference sequence). There are 15 residues in the CDR3. The DNA for the CDR3 is TGTGCCACCAGCAGAGACCGAGGGTGGTGGACTGAAGCTTTCTTT. Protein sequence: CATSRDRGWWTEAFF.

The rearrangement joins TRBV5-1 to TRBJ2-5; 11 bases map to TRBD1. CDR3 size: 16 residues. The germline gives CDR1 SGHRS, CDR2 YFSETQ. The trim removed 4 bases at V and 4 bases at J, leaving 9 bases unmatched. The chain's CDR3 is CASSAWTGGDGETQYF. The CDR3 DNA reads TGCGCCAGCAGCGCCTGGACAGGGGGCGATGGAGAGACCCAGTACTTC. Complete variable domain (other parts from reference TRBV5-1 and TRBJ2-5): KAGVTQTPRYLIKTRGQQVTLSCSPISGHRSVSWYQQTPGQGLQFLFEYFSETQRNKGNFPGRFSGRQFSNSRSEMNVSTLELGDSALYLCASSAWTGGDGETQYFGPGTRLLVL.

This chain uses TRBV11-2 with TRBJ2-1; 9 nucleotides line up with TRBD2. Germline V gives CDR1 SGHAT, CDR2 FQNNGV. V was clipped by 6 bases and J by 7 bases; unmatched bases: 7. This CDR3 is built from 14 residues. In nucleotides, the CDR3 is TGTGCCAGCAGGATTAGCGGGAGTAATAATGAGCAGTTCTTC. It yields the protein CASRISGSNNEQFF.

This clone is a singleton in its sample. The chain uses TRBV7-9 and TRBJ2-3, with 10 bases matching TRBD2. CDR3 length: 14 amino acids. Germline V gene sequence: CDR1 SEHNR, CDR2 FQNEAQ (reference sequence). Unmatched junction bases numbered 9, after V lost 11 bases and J lost 4 bases. DNA of the CDR3: TGTGCCTGCCAAACTAGCGGGAATTCAGATACGCAGTATTTT. Translation gives CACQTSGNSDTQYF.

This chain links TRBV11-2 with TRBJ2-2; tentatively, D is TRBD2 (5 bases). Germline values: CDR1 SGHAT, CDR2 FQNNGV. V gave up 1 base and J gave up 5 bases, with 8 bases separating them. The CDR3 totals 14 residues. The DNA for the CDR3 is TGTGCCAGCAGCTTAGCCCGGAGGACCGGGGAGCTGTTTTTT. Protein sequence: CASSLARRTGELFF. Complete variable domain (other parts from reference TRBV11-2 and TRBJ2-2): EAGVAQSPRYKIIEKRQSVAFWCNPISGHATLYWYQQILGQGPKLLIQFQNNGVVDDSQLPKDRFSAERLKGVDSTLKIQPAKLEDSAVYLCASSLARRTGELFFGEGSRLTVL.

V is TRBV28 and J is TRBJ2-3; no definite D call. CDR3 length: 12 residues. In germline, CDR1 is MDHEN, CDR2 SYDVKM. The V end lost 10 bases, the J end lost 8 bases, and 16 bases lay between the germline ends. CDR3 bases: TGTGCCACCTTAATGAGGCCTACTACGCAGTATTTT. It specifies CATLMRPTTQYF.

This chain links TRBV7-6 with TRBJ2-2; D is possibly TRBD2 (5 bases). V lost 5 bases and J 4 bases, leaving 11 bases between the germline ends. The CDR3 runs 14 residues. Germline CDR1 is SGHVS and CDR2 is FNYEAQ. DNA for the CDR3: TGTGCCAGCAGCGGACTGTCCCGCACCGGGGAGCTGTTTTTT. Residues: CASSGLSRTGELFF.

The chain employs TRBV5-4 and TRBJ2-1; 7 bases align to TRBD2. The V and J ends lost 3 bases and 6 bases, in that order; junction bases with no gene match: 9. The CDR3 spans 15 residues. The V gene's germline CDR1 is SGHNT and CDR2 YYREEE (reference sequence). CDR3 region: CASSSPGGRVNEQFF. The CDR3 DNA sequence: TGTGCCAGCAGCTCTCCTGGGGGGAGGGTCAATGAGCAGTTCTTC.

A single count supports this clone. This sequence joins TRBV29-1 and TRBJ1-1; D perhaps matches TRBD1 (5 bases). This CDR3 contains 14 residues. Germline CDR1 SQVTM, CDR2 ANQGSEA. The V gene lost 4 bases and the J gene lost 2 bases, with 14 bases spanning the gap. CDR3 loop: CSVASWGFNTEAFF. The DNA of the CDR3 is TGCAGCGTTGCTTCTTGGGGGTTCAACACTGAAGCTTTCTTT.

The chain combines TRBV7-9 with TRBJ2-3; D unclear. Trimming removed 7 bases at V and 0 bases at J, with 5 bases between. Germline V gene lookup returns CDR1 SEHNR and CDR2 FQNEAQ (reference sequence). The CDR3 loop spans 12 amino acids. The CDR3 sequence: CASKFSTDTQYF. The CDR3 region has the DNA TGTGCCAGCAAATTTAGCACAGATACGCAGTATTTT.

The V call is TRBV18, the J call TRBJ1-5, with a tentative D call TRBD1 (5 bases). V gave up 3 bases and J gave up 2 bases, with 17 bases separating them. The CDR3 runs to 17 residues. Germline V gene sequence: CDR1 KGHSH, CDR2 LQKENI. The CDR3 reads CASSPTGRGAGNQPQHF. DNA for the CDR3: TGTGCCAGCTCACCCACCGGGAGGGGCGCGGGCAATCAGCCCCAGCATTTT.

J is TRBJ2-7 and V is TRBV6-5; possibly TRBD1 or TRBD2 for D (5 bases each). The length of the CDR3 is 15 residues. V was clipped by 5 bases and J by 0 bases, with 14 bases between them. Germline CDR1 reads MNHEY; CDR2 reads SVGAGI. The chain's CDR3 is CASSTGTWSSYEQYF. The CDR3 nucleotides read TGTGCCAGCAGTACCGGGACCTGGAGCTCCTACGAGCAGTACTTC.

This clone was picked up one time. This chain joins TRBV7-9 and TRBJ1-1; perhaps TRBD1 as D (5 bases). CDR1 is SEHNR, CDR2 FQNEAQ, per germline (reference sequence). V gave up 3 bases and J gave up 4 bases, with 12 bases separating them. The CDR3 loop spans 14 amino acids. The CDR3 DNA reads TGTGCCAGCAGCTTGAATCAGGGTAGCACTGAAGCTTTCTTT. Amino acids: CASSLNQGSTEAFF.

The chain carries TRBV30 and TRBJ1-4; no firm D call. With 3 bases removed from V and 4 bases from J, the gap between germline ends came to 15 bases. Germline V lookup: CDR1 GTSNPN, CDR2 SVGIG (reference sequence). The CDR3 consists of 15 residues. The CDR3 nucleotides are TGTGCCTGGAGCCGGCGGGGAGGGTTTAATGAAAAACTGTTTTTT. Residues: CAWSRRGGFNEKLFF.

The chain joins TRBV5-6 to TRBJ2-1; D remains ambiguous. This CDR3 spans 12 amino acids. Germline V gene sequence: CDR1 SGHDT, CDR2 YYEEEE. Trimming left V 0 bases short and J 7 bases short, with 5 bases between. In nucleotides, the CDR3 is TGTGCCAGCAGCTTGGGAGGAAATGAGCAGTTCTTC. Protein product: CASSLGGNEQFF.

The J gene is TRBJ2-1, the V gene TRBV7-8; no reliable D call. V lost 7 bases to trimming and J lost 5 bases, with 9 bases between them. CDR3 length: 12 amino acids. The germline gives CDR1 SGHVS, CDR2 FQNEAQ. The CDR3 bases are TGTGCCAGCACCCTCATGGACAATGAGCAGTTCTTC. This codes for CASTLMDNEQFF.